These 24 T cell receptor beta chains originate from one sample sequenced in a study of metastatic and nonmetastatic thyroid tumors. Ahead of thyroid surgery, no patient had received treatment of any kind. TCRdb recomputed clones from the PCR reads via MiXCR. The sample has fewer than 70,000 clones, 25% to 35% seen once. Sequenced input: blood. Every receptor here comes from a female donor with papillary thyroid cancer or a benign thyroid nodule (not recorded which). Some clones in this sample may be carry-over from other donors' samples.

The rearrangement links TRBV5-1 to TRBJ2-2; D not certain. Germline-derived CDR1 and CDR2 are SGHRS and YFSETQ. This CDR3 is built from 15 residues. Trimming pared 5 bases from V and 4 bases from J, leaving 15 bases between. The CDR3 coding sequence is TGCGCCAGCAGTCGTAAGCGCGCCACCACCGGGGAGCTGTTTTTT. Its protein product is CASSRKRATTGELFF. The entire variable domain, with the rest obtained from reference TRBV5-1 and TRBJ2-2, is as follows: KAGVTQTPRYLIKTRGQQVTLSCSPISGHRSVSWYQQTPGQGLQFLFEYFSETQRNKGNFPGRFSGRQFSNSRSEMNVSTLELGDSALYLCASSRKRATTGELFFGEGSRLTVL.

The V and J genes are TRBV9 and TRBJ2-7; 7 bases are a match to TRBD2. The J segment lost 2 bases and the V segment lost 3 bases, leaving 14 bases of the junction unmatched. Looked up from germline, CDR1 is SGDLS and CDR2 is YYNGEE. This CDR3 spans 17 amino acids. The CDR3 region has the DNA TGTGCCAGCAGCGAGGGTCTAGCGGTTATTTCCCCCTACGAGCAGTACTTC. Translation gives CASSEGLAVISPYEQYF.

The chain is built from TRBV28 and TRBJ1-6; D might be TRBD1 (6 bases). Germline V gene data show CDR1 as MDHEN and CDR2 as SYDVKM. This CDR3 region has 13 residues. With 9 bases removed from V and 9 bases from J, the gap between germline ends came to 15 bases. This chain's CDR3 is CASRGNMGSPLHF. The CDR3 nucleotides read TGTGCCAGTAGGGGGAACATGGGTTCACCCCTCCACTTT.

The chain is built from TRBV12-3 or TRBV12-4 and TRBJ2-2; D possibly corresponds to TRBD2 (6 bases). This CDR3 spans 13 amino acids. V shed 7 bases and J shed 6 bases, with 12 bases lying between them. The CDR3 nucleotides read TGTGCCAGCACTGGCGGCGGGGCCGGGGAGCTGTTTTTT. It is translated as CASTGGGAGELFF.

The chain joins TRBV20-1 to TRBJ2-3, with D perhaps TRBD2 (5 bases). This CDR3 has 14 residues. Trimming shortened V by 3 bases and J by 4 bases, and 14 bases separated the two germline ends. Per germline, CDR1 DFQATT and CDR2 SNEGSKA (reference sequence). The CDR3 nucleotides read TGCAGTGCTAGTCTCCGGGGTGGCCCAGATACGCAGTATTTT. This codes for CSASLRGGPDTQYF.

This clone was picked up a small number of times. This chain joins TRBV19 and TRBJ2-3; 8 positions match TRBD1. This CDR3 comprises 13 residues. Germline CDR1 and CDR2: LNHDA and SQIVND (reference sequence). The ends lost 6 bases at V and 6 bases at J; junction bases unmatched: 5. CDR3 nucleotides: TGTGCCAGTAGAAAACAGGGGGAGGATACGCAGTATTTT. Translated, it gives CASRKQGEDTQYF.

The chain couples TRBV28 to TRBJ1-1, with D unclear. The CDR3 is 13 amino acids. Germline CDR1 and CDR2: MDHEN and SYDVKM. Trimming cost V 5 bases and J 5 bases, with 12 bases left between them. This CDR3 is CASSTVGRTEAFF. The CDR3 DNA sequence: TGTGCCAGCAGTACCGTCGGACGGACTGAAGCTTTCTTT.

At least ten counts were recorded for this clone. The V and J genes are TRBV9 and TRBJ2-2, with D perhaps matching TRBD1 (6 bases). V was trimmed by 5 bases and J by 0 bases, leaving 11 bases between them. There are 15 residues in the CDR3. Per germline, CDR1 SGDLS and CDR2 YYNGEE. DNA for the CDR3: TGTGCCAGCAGGGGGGCAGCCACGAACACCGGGGAGCTGTTTTTT. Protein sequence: CASRGAATNTGELFF.

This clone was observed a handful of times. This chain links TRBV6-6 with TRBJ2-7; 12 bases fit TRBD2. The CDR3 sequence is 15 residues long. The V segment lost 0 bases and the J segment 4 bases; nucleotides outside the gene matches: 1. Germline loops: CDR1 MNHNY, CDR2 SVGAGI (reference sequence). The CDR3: CASSYSGTSGYEQYF. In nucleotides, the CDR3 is TGTGCCAGCAGTTACTCGGGGACTAGCGGGTACGAGCAGTACTTC.

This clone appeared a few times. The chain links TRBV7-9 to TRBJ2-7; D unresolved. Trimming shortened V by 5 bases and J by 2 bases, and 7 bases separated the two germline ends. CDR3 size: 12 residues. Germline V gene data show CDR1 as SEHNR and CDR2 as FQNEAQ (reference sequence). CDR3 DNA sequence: TGTGCCAGCAGCCGACCAACCTACGAGCAGTACTTC. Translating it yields CASSRPTYEQYF.

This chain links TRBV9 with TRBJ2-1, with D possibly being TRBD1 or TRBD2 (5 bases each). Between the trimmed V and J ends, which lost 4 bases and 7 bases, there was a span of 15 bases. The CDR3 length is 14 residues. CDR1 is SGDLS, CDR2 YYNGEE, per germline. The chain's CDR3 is CASSFNGEGNEQFF. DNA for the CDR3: TGTGCCAGCAGCTTTAACGGAGAGGGGAATGAGCAGTTCTTC.

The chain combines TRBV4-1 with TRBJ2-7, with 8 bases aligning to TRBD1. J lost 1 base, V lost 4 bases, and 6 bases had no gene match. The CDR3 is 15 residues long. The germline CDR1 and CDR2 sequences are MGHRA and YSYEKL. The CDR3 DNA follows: TGCGCCAGCAGCCCCGGACAGGGTGGATCCTACGAGCAGTACTTC. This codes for CASSPGQGGSYEQYF.

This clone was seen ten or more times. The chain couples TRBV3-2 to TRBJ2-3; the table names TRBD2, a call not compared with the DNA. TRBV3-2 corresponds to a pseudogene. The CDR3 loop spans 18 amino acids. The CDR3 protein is CASSHSIGLAGVDDTQYF. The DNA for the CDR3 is TGTGCCAGCAGCCATTCTATCGGACTAGCGGGAGTGGATGATACGCAGTATTTT.

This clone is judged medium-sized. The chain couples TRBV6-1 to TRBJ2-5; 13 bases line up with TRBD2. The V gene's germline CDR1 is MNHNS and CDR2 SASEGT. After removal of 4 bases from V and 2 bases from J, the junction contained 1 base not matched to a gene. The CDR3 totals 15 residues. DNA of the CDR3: TGTGCCAGCAGTGGACTAGCGGGAGGACAAGAGACCCAGTACTTC. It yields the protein CASSGLAGGQETQYF.

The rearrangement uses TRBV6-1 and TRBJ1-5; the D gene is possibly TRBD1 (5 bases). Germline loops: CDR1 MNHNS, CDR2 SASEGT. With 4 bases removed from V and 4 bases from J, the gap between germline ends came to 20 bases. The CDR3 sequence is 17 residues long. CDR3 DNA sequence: TGTGCCAGCAGTGGATTATTGCGCGAGACAGTGAATCAGCCCCAGCATTTT. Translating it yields CASSGLLRETVNQPQHF.

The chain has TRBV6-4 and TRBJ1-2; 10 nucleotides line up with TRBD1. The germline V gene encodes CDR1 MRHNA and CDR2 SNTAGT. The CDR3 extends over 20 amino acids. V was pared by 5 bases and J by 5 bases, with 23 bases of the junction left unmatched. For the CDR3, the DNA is TGTGCCAGCAGTCCGGGGCGGGGCCGACAGGGGGCGGTAAACGCGTATGGCTACACCTTC. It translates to CASSPGRGRQGAVNAYGYTF.

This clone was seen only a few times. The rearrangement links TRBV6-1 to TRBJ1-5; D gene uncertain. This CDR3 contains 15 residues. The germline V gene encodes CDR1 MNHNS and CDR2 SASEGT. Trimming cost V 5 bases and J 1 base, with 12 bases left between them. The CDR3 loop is CASSPVSGSNQPQHF. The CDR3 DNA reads TGTGCCAGCAGTCCAGTCTCTGGGAGCAATCAGCCCCAGCATTTT.

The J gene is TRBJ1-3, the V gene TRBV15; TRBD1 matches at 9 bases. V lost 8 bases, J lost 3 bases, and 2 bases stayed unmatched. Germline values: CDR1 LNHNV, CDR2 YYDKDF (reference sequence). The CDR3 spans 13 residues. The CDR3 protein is CATGTGYGNTIYF. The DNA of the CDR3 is TGTGCCACCGGGACAGGGTATGGAAACACCATATATTTT.

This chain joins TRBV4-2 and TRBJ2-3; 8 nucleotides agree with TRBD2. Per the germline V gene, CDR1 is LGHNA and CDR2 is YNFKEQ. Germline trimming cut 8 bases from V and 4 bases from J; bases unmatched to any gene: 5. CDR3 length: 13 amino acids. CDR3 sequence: CASGSGGPDTQYF. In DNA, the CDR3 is TGTGCCAGCGGGAGCGGGGGACCAGATACGCAGTATTTT.

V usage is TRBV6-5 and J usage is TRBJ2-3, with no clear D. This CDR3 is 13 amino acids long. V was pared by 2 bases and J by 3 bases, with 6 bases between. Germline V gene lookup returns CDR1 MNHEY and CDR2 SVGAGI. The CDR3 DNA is TGTGCCAGCAGTTACACGGAAACAGATACGCAGTATTTT. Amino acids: CASSYTETDTQYF.

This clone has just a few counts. This chain's CDR3 is CASSVTTGTSGTNTQYF. The CDR3 bases are TGTGCCAGCAGCGTGACGACAGGGACTAGCGGGACGAATACGCAGTATTTT. This sequence joins TRBV9 and TRBJ2-3; TRBD2 agrees at 13 bases. The V gene end was trimmed by 2 bases and the J gene end by 7 bases; junction bases not matched to a gene: 10. This CDR3 is built from 17 residues. The germline V gene has CDR1 SGDLS and CDR2 YYNGEE.

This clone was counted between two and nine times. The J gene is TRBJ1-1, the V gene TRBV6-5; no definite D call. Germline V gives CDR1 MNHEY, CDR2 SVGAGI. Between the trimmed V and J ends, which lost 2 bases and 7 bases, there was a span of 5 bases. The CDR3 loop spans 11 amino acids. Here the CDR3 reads CASSYIDEAFF. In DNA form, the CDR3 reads TGTGCCAGCAGTTACATCGATGAAGCTTTCTTT.

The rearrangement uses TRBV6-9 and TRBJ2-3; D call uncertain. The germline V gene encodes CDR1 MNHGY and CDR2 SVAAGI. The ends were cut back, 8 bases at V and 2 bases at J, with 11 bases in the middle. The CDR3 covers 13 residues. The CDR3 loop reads CASSQHPTDTQYF. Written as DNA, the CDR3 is TGTGCCAGCTCCCAGCATCCCACAGATACGCAGTATTTT.

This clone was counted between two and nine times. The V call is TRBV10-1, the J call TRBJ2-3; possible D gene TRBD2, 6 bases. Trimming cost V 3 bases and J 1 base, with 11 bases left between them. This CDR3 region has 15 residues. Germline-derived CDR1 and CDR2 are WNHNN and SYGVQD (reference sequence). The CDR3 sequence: CASSDGSGGTDTQYF. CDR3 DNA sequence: TGCGCCAGCAGTGACGGGAGCGGAGGCACAGATACGCAGTATTTT.